The rows below give T cell receptor beta chains drawn from one sample of a study of T-cell memory formation after mild COVID-19. TCRdb ran MiXCR on the 5' RACE reads and lists one entry per CDR3 protein. The repertoire holds around 300,000 distinct CDR3 sequences, with over 10% as singletons. The sample consisted of PBMCs or a T cell subset sorted from them (not recorded which). Every receptor here comes from a young man who had mild COVID-19 (a few samples of this study predate the infection). Cell type and time point are not known. Both conserved end residues are part of each CDR3. A D gene is named only where the DNA matches it firmly. Clone size appears in some rows only: once, few, many, or a class for an expanded clone.

v_call: TRBV5-1; cdr3_length: 15; j_call: TRBJ1-2; clone_size: few; d_call: .; cdr3_nt: TGCGCCAGCAGCTCTCCCGGACAAGCTAACTATGGCTACACCTTC; cdr3_aa: CASSSPGQANYGYTF
v_call: TRBV20-1; cdr3_length: 11; j_call: TRBJ2-4; clone_size: many; d_call: .; cdr3_nt: TGCAGTGCTGGAACGTTACGATTTCAGTACTTC; cdr3_aa: CSAGTLRFQYF
v_call: TRBV4-2; cdr3_length: 15; j_call: TRBJ1-5; clone_size: .; d_call: .; cdr3_nt: TGTGCCAGCAGCCCACCCGAGGGTCTGGCCCAGCCCCAGCATTTT; cdr3_aa: CASSPPEGLAQPQHF
v_call: TRBV5-1; cdr3_length: 14; j_call: TRBJ1-1; clone_size: .; d_call: TRBD1; cdr3_nt: TGCGCCAGCAGCGGGGGACAGGGGGCGGATGAAGCTTTCTTT; cdr3_aa: CASSGGQGADEAFF
v_call: TRBV19; cdr3_length: 12; j_call: TRBJ1-2; clone_size: .; d_call: .; cdr3_nt: TGTGCCAGTAGAAGAACAGCCTATGGCTACACCTTC; cdr3_aa: CASRRTAYGYTF
v_call: TRBV4-3; cdr3_length: 13; j_call: TRBJ1-3; clone_size: few; d_call: .; cdr3_nt: TGCGCCAGCACAGCCTCGGAAGGAAACACCATATATTTT; cdr3_aa: CASTASEGNTIYF
v_call: TRBV20-1; cdr3_length: 15; j_call: TRBJ1-5; clone_size: few; d_call: TRBD1; cdr3_nt: TGCAGTGCGCCTACCAACAGGGGGCCGAGTCAGCCCCAGCATTTT; cdr3_aa: CSAPTNRGPSQPQHF
v_call: TRBV7-3; cdr3_length: 13; j_call: TRBJ1-1; clone_size: few; d_call: .; cdr3_nt: TGTGCCAGCAGCCCCCAGCGGGGTGGTGAAGCTTTCTTT; cdr3_aa: CASSPQRGGEAFF
v_call: TRBV7-8; cdr3_length: 15; j_call: TRBJ2-5; clone_size: .; d_call: TRBD2; cdr3_nt: TGTGCCAGCAGCTTAGAGTCTAGCGGGGGAGAGACCCAGTACTTC; cdr3_aa: CASSLESSGGETQYF
v_call: TRBV6-5; cdr3_length: 14; j_call: TRBJ1-5; clone_size: .; d_call: .; cdr3_nt: TGTGCCAGCAGACAGGGAATTACCAATCAGCCCCAGCATTTT; cdr3_aa: CASRQGITNQPQHF
v_call: TRBV10-3; cdr3_length: 14; j_call: TRBJ1-5; clone_size: .; d_call: TRBD1; cdr3_nt: TGTGCCACCATGGAGACAGGGATCGGTCAGCCCCAGCATTTT; cdr3_aa: CATMETGIGQPQHF
v_call: TRBV10-3; cdr3_length: 15; j_call: TRBJ2-3; clone_size: .; d_call: .; cdr3_nt: TGTGCCATCAGTGAATCCGGACCGACGGCAGATACGCAGTATTTT; cdr3_aa: CAISESGPTADTQYF
v_call: TRBV3-1; cdr3_length: 13; j_call: TRBJ2-5; clone_size: few; d_call: .; cdr3_nt: TGTGCCAGCAGCTCCGAGGGGGAAGAGACCCAGTACTTC; cdr3_aa: CASSSEGEETQYF
v_call: TRBV5-1; cdr3_length: 14; j_call: TRBJ2-3; clone_size: few; d_call: .; cdr3_nt: TGCGCCAGCAGCTTGGCAGGGATTGCAGATACGCAGTATTTT; cdr3_aa: CASSLAGIADTQYF
v_call: TRBV7-8; cdr3_length: 14; j_call: TRBJ2-2; clone_size: .; d_call: .; cdr3_nt: TGTGCCAGCAGCTCCTGGACGGACACCGGGGAGCTGTTTTTT; cdr3_aa: CASSSWTDTGELFF
v_call: TRBV20-1; cdr3_length: 14; j_call: TRBJ1-5; clone_size: many; d_call: .; cdr3_nt: TGCAGTGCTAGAGGCTGGGGAGGCAATCAGCCCCAGCATTTT; cdr3_aa: CSARGWGGNQPQHF
v_call: TRBV5-1; cdr3_length: 16; j_call: TRBJ1-1; clone_size: many; d_call: .; cdr3_nt: TGCGCCAGCAGCCGTTCGTTGGGGCGCCGGAACACTGAAGCCTTCTTT; cdr3_aa: CASSRSLGRRNTEAFF
v_call: TRBV12-3/TRBV12-4; cdr3_length: 16; j_call: TRBJ2-1; clone_size: .; d_call: TRBD2; cdr3_nt: TGTGCCAGCTCACTAGCGGGGGGACCCGTGGGGAATGAGCAGTTCTTC; cdr3_aa: CASSLAGGPVGNEQFF
v_call: TRBV7-2; cdr3_length: 15; j_call: TRBJ2-3; clone_size: many; d_call: TRBD2; cdr3_nt: TGTGCCAGCAGGCCGGGACTAGCGCGAACAGATACGCAGTATTTT; cdr3_aa: CASRPGLARTDTQYF
v_call: TRBV2; cdr3_length: 15; j_call: TRBJ2-3; clone_size: few; d_call: TRBD1; cdr3_nt: TGTGCCAGCAGTGAAGGGACAGGGAACACAGATACGCAGTATTTT; cdr3_aa: CASSEGTGNTDTQYF
v_call: TRBV5-1; cdr3_length: 17; j_call: TRBJ2-5; clone_size: .; d_call: TRBD1; cdr3_nt: TGCGCCAGCAGCGCGGGGACAGGGGGCGCGAGGATGGAGACCCAGTACTTC; cdr3_aa: CASSAGTGGARMETQYF
v_call: TRBV6-6; cdr3_length: 12; j_call: TRBJ1-3; clone_size: .; d_call: .; cdr3_nt: TGTGCCACGTCCATCGGGGGAAACACCATATATTTT; cdr3_aa: CATSIGGNTIYF
v_call: TRBV7-9; cdr3_length: 12; j_call: TRBJ2-2; clone_size: .; d_call: .; cdr3_nt: TGTGCCAGCAATGGGTTCACCGGGGAGCTGTTTTTT; cdr3_aa: CASNGFTGELFF
v_call: TRBV20-1; cdr3_length: 13; j_call: TRBJ1-4; clone_size: .; d_call: .; cdr3_nt: TGCAGTGCTAGGAGTGGGTCTAATGAAAAACTGTTTTTT; cdr3_aa: CSARSGSNEKLFF
v_call: TRBV5-1; cdr3_length: 13; j_call: TRBJ1-1; clone_size: .; d_call: TRBD1; cdr3_nt: TGCGCCAGCTCAAAGACAGGGAGCTCTGAAGCTTTCTTT; cdr3_aa: CASSKTGSSEAFF
v_call: TRBV6-5; cdr3_length: 12; j_call: TRBJ2-7; clone_size: few; d_call: .; cdr3_nt: TGTGCCGCCGGGACGCCGGCCTACGAGCAGTACTTC; cdr3_aa: CAAGTPAYEQYF
v_call: TRBV6-5; cdr3_length: 14; j_call: TRBJ2-7; clone_size: many; d_call: TRBD1; cdr3_nt: TGTGCCAGCAGTTACTCGGGGCCAGGGGGCGAGCAGTACTTC; cdr3_aa: CASSYSGPGGEQYF
v_call: TRBV5-1; cdr3_length: 16; j_call: TRBJ1-1; clone_size: .; d_call: TRBD1; cdr3_nt: TGCGCCAGCAGCTTAGGGGGAACAGGGGGTAGTTTTGAAGCTTTCTTT; cdr3_aa: CASSLGGTGGSFEAFF
v_call: TRBV10-3; cdr3_length: 15; j_call: TRBJ1-1; clone_size: .; d_call: .; cdr3_nt: TGTGCCATCAAAGGCGGTGCAGGGATGAACACTGAAGCTTTCTTT; cdr3_aa: CAIKGGAGMNTEAFF
v_call: TRBV12-3/TRBV12-4; cdr3_length: 13; j_call: TRBJ1-1; clone_size: .; d_call: .; cdr3_nt: TGTGCCAGCAGTTTATTCGGAGTGGGTGAGGCTTTCTTT; cdr3_aa: CASSLFGVGEAFF
v_call: TRBV7-6; cdr3_length: 15; j_call: TRBJ2-1; clone_size: .; d_call: .; cdr3_nt: TGTGCCAGCAGCTTAAGGGCCGACCGGGTCAATGAGCAGTTCTTC; cdr3_aa: CASSLRADRVNEQFF
v_call: TRBV6-6; cdr3_length: 12; j_call: TRBJ2-1; clone_size: few; d_call: TRBD2; cdr3_nt: TGTGCCTCACGGGGGGGCGCTCATGAGCAGTTCTTC; cdr3_aa: CASRGGAHEQFF
v_call: TRBV18; cdr3_length: 16; j_call: TRBJ2-2; clone_size: few; d_call: TRBD2; cdr3_nt: TGTGCCAGCTCGTCTAGCGGGGGAGGACTCACCGGGGAGCTGTTTTTT; cdr3_aa: CASSSSGGGLTGELFF
v_call: TRBV9; cdr3_length: 14; j_call: TRBJ2-5; clone_size: .; d_call: TRBD2; cdr3_nt: TGTGCCAGCGGGGGGACTAGCGGGGAAGAGACCCAGTACTTC; cdr3_aa: CASGGTSGEETQYF
v_call: TRBV4-2; cdr3_length: 19; j_call: TRBJ2-1; clone_size: few; d_call: TRBD2; cdr3_nt: TGTGCCAGCAGCCAAGCGACTAGTTCCGGCGGGGGGGGATACAATGAGCAGTTCTTC; cdr3_aa: CASSQATSSGGGGYNEQFF
v_call: TRBV6-5; cdr3_length: 13; j_call: TRBJ2-3; clone_size: few; d_call: .; cdr3_nt: TGTGCCAGCAGTTACCAACGGACAGATACGCAGTATTTT; cdr3_aa: CASSYQRTDTQYF
v_call: TRBV4-2; cdr3_length: 16; j_call: TRBJ2-3; clone_size: few; d_call: .; cdr3_nt: TGTGCCAGCAGCCAAGATTGGGCAGGTGCCACAGATACGCAGTATTTT; cdr3_aa: CASSQDWAGATDTQYF
v_call: TRBV6-6; cdr3_length: 11; j_call: TRBJ2-4; clone_size: .; d_call: .; cdr3_nt: TGTGCCAGCAGTCATGAAAACATTCAGTACTTC; cdr3_aa: CASSHENIQYF
v_call: TRBV7-8; cdr3_length: 15; j_call: TRBJ1-3; clone_size: few; d_call: TRBD1; cdr3_nt: TGTGCCAGCAGTGCTACAGGGGATCCTGGAAACACCATATATTTT; cdr3_aa: CASSATGDPGNTIYF
v_call: TRBV5-4; cdr3_length: 15; j_call: TRBJ2-5; clone_size: few; d_call: TRBD1; cdr3_nt: TGTGCCAGCAGCTCCACGGGACAGGGGATGGAGACCCAGTACTTC; cdr3_aa: CASSSTGQGMETQYF
v_call: TRBV4-1; cdr3_length: 18; j_call: TRBJ2-3; clone_size: many; d_call: .; cdr3_nt: TGCGCCAGCAGCCTCCAGACCGGGACCGACACTAGCACAGATACGCAGTATTTT; cdr3_aa: CASSLQTGTDTSTDTQYF
v_call: TRBV7-6; cdr3_length: 12; j_call: TRBJ2-5; clone_size: few; d_call: .; cdr3_nt: TGTGCCAGCAGCCAGTGGCCAGAGACCCAGTACTTC; cdr3_aa: CASSQWPETQYF
v_call: TRBV7-2; cdr3_length: 15; j_call: TRBJ2-3; clone_size: .; d_call: TRBD2; cdr3_nt: TGTGCCGATGAGAGCGGGGGGGCCTTTGCAGATACGCAGTATTTT; cdr3_aa: CADESGGAFADTQYF
v_call: TRBV2; cdr3_length: 16; j_call: TRBJ2-3; clone_size: .; d_call: .; cdr3_nt: TGTGCCAGCAGTCCCTCGAGGGGTACCGGCACAGATACGCAGTATTTT; cdr3_aa: CASSPSRGTGTDTQYF
v_call: TRBV11-3; cdr3_length: 13; j_call: TRBJ2-2; clone_size: .; d_call: .; cdr3_nt: TGTGCCAGCAGCTTACCTGACACCGGGGAGCTGTTTTTT; cdr3_aa: CASSLPDTGELFF
v_call: TRBV28; cdr3_length: 17; j_call: TRBJ1-2; clone_size: .; d_call: .; cdr3_nt: TGTGCCAGCAGTTTATTGTCGTGGGGGGCCCTCGGCTATGGCTACACCTTC; cdr3_aa: CASSLLSWGALGYGYTF
v_call: TRBV9; cdr3_length: 14; j_call: TRBJ1-1; clone_size: .; d_call: .; cdr3_nt: TGTGCCAGCAGCGTAGGCGAAGGGTACACTGAAGCTTTCTTT; cdr3_aa: CASSVGEGYTEAFF
v_call: TRBV7-6; cdr3_length: 13; j_call: TRBJ2-5; clone_size: few; d_call: .; cdr3_nt: TGTGCCAGCAGCTTGGGCGTCCGGGAGACCCAGTACTTC; cdr3_aa: CASSLGVRETQYF
v_call: TRBV12-3/TRBV12-4; cdr3_length: 13; j_call: TRBJ1-4; clone_size: .; d_call: .; cdr3_nt: TGTGCCAGCACACTTGGGGGTAGAGAAAAACTGTTTTTT; cdr3_aa: CASTLGGREKLFF
v_call: TRBV20-1; cdr3_length: 16; j_call: TRBJ2-3; clone_size: few; d_call: TRBD2; cdr3_nt: TGCAGTGCTAGACCTCTAGGACTAGGCGGCACAGATACGCAGTATTTT; cdr3_aa: CSARPLGLGGTDTQYF
v_call: TRBV20-1; cdr3_length: 14; j_call: TRBJ2-1; clone_size: .; d_call: .; cdr3_nt: TGCAGTGCCCTGAGAGGCAGCTCCTACAATGAGCAGTTCTTC; cdr3_aa: CSALRGSSYNEQFF
v_call: TRBV29-1; cdr3_length: 14; j_call: TRBJ2-3; clone_size: .; d_call: TRBD2; cdr3_nt: TGCAGCGTTGCCGAGGGACTAGTTATTTCGGCGCAGTATTTT; cdr3_aa: CSVAEGLVISAQYF
v_call: TRBV13; cdr3_length: 17; j_call: TRBJ2-1; clone_size: .; d_call: .; cdr3_nt: TGTGCCAGCAGCAACCAACAAAGGGGGATTTTTTACAATGAGCAGTTCTTC; cdr3_aa: CASSNQQRGIFYNEQFF
v_call: TRBV4-2; cdr3_length: 17; j_call: TRBJ2-5; clone_size: many; d_call: .; cdr3_nt: TGTGCCAGCAGCCCGACAGTGACGGTATCGAGTCAAGAGACCCAGTACTTC; cdr3_aa: CASSPTVTVSSQETQYF
v_call: TRBV24-1; cdr3_length: 13; j_call: TRBJ2-3; clone_size: .; d_call: TRBD2; cdr3_nt: TGTGCCACCAGTGGAGCGGGGACAGATACGCAGTATTTT; cdr3_aa: CATSGAGTDTQYF
v_call: TRBV20-1; cdr3_length: 14; j_call: TRBJ2-1; clone_size: .; d_call: .; cdr3_nt: TGCAGTGCCAGCCGGGGTCGGTCCTACAATGAGCAGTTCTTC; cdr3_aa: CSASRGRSYNEQFF
v_call: TRBV4-3; cdr3_length: 12; j_call: TRBJ1-2; clone_size: few; d_call: .; cdr3_nt: TGCGCCAGCAGCCAAGCCGGCTATGGCTACACCTTC; cdr3_aa: CASSQAGYGYTF